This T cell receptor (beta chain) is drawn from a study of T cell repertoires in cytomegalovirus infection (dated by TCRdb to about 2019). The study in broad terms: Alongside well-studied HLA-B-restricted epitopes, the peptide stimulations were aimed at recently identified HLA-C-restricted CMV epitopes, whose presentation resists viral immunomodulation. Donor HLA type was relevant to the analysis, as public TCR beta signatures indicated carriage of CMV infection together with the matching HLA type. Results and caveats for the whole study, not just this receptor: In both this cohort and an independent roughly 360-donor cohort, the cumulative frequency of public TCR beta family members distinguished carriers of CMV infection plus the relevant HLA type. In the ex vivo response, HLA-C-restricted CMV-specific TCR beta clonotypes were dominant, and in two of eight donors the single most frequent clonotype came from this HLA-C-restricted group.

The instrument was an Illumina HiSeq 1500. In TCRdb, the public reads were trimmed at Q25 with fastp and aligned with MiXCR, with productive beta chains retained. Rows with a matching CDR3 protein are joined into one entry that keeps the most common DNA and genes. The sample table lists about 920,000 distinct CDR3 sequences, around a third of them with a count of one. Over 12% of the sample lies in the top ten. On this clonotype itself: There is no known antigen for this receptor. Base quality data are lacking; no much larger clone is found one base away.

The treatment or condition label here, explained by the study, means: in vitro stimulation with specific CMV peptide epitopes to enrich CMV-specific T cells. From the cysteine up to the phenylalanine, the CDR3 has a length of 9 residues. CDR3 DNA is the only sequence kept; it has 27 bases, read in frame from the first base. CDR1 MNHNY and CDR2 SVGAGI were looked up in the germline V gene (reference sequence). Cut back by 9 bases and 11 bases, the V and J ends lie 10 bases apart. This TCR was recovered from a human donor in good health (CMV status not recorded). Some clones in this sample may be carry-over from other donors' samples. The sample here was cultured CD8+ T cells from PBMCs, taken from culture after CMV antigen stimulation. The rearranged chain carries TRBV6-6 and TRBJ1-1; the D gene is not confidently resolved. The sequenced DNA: TGTGCCAGTGGGGAAAAGGCTTTCTTT. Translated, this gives CASGEKAFF.